This T cell receptor beta chain was obtained from a study of identical twins. General study points: Twins' excess sharing was less marked for out-of-frame beta sequences.

A universal primer site arose from template switching, and cDNA bore unique molecular identifiers. TCRdb analysed the 5' RACE reads with MiXCR anew, one entry per CDR3 protein. The data hold roughly 720,000 distinct CDR3 sequences, with around a sixth observed a single time. A few counts support this clonotype. What it binds is unknown. V lost 5 bases, J lost 8 bases, and 11 bases stayed unmatched. The germline V gene has CDR1 DFQATT and CDR2 SNEGSKA (reference sequence). CDR3 length equals 13 residues. This sample also belongs to another study, concerning T cells expressing NK-cell markers. That investigation notes: According to the study, TCR beta repertoires originated from sorted CD3+CD56+NKG2C+, CD3+CD56+NKG2C- and CD3+CD56-NKG2C+ T cells. Clarity on HCMV specificity was lacking for the expanded NKG2C+ T cell clones.

The chain uses TRBV20-1 and TRBJ1-2, with TRBD1 matching over 7 bases. What was sequenced was PBMCs. This TCR was sampled from a young woman in good health. The chain's CDR3 is CSADREVSLGYTF. The CDR3 DNA reads as TGCAGTGCTGACAGGGAAGTTTCGTTAGGCTACACCTTC.